This T cell receptor beta chain appears in the sequencing data of a study of control samples from healthy donors and cancer patients. Germline V gene data show CDR1 as LGHDT and CDR2 as YNNKEL (reference sequence). This CDR3 has 13 amino acids. The V gene lost 4 bases and the J gene lost 3 bases, with 6 bases spanning the gap. Measured with immunoSEQ multiplex PCR; TCRdb has only the in-frame clones, and not every one. Seen here are some 140,000 clones, about 88% observed once, and the top ten hold 8.7%. Source material: blood. The gene calls are TRBV3-1 (or the pseudogene TRBV3-2) and TRBJ2-2; D unresolved. This TCR came from a woman in her 30s in good health. CDR3 sequence reads: CASSRLDTGELFF. Written as DNA, the CDR3 is TGTGCCAGCAGCCGTCTCGACACCGGGGAGCTGTTTTTT.